The 15 T cell receptor beta chains listed next were all sequenced from one sample in a study of blood T cells in healthy people across ages. A second PCR of roughly 6 to 12 cycles used a sample-barcoded 5' primer and a J-beta primer mix. TCRdb called the 5' RACE reads again in MiXCR, with one record for every CDR3 protein. Counted here are hundreds of thousands of distinct CDR3 sequences, about 56% occurring once; the ten biggest clones make up under 30%. The sequenced material came from blood. These receptors all stem from a man aged 35 to 55 in good health.

The V gene is TRBV6-5, the J gene TRBJ2-3; the D gene could be TRBD1 or TRBD2 (6 bases each). CDR1 MNHEY and CDR2 SVGAGI come from the germline V gene. V was clipped by 2 bases and J by 2 bases, with 11 bases between them. The CDR3 spans 15 residues. The CDR3 DNA reads as TGTGCCAGCAGTTACGAGGGGGGATACACAGATACGCAGTATTTT. It translates to CASSYEGGYTDTQYF.

The chain recombines TRBV28 with TRBJ1-6; no clear D gene. The CDR3 covers 16 residues. Trimming removed 4 bases at V and 2 bases at J, with 12 bases between. In germline, CDR1 is MDHEN, CDR2 SYDVKM. The CDR3 DNA is TGTGCCAGCAGTTCCACCCCAAGGACCTATAATTCACCCCTCCACTTT. Translated: CASSSTPRTYNSPLHF. Using reference TRBV28 and TRBJ1-6 for the parts outside the CDR3, the full variable domain is DVKVTQSSRYLVKRTGEKVFLECVQDMDHENMFWYRQDPGLGLRLIYFSYDVKMKEKGDIPEGYSVSREKKERFSLILESASTNQTSMYLCASSSTPRTYNSPLHFGNGTRLTVT.

This clonotype has only a few counts. The V and J genes are TRBV9 and TRBJ2-7; the match to TRBD1 covers 7 bases. V lost 4 bases to trimming and J lost 6 bases; unmatched junction nucleotides: 7. This CDR3 is 13 amino acids long. Germline V gene data show CDR1 as SGDLS and CDR2 as YYNGEE. CDR3 sequence: CASSPRDRSEQYF. The CDR3 DNA is TGTGCCAGCAGCCCCCGGGACAGAAGCGAGCAGTACTTC.

The chain is built from TRBV30 and TRBJ2-1, with D possibly being TRBD1 (5 bases). The CDR3 is 14 amino acids. Germline V lookup: CDR1 GTSNPN, CDR2 SVGIG (reference sequence). V shed 1 base and J shed 1 base, with 8 bases lying between them. CDR3: CAWSADSSYNEQFF. CDR3 bases: TGTGCCTGGAGTGCCGACAGTTCCTACAATGAGCAGTTCTTC.

The chain couples TRBV29-1 to TRBJ2-1; D is possibly TRBD1 or TRBD2 (6 bases each). The CDR3 spans 14 residues. In germline, CDR1 is SQVTM, CDR2 ANQGSEA. With 3 bases removed from V and 5 bases from J, the gap between germline ends came to 14 bases. The CDR3 loop reads CSVEGGGTHNEQFF. CDR3 bases: TGCAGCGTTGAGGGGGGCGGGACCCACAATGAGCAGTTCTTC.

The chain recombines TRBV20-1 with TRBJ2-1, with D unresolved. The CDR3 extends over 14 amino acids. Germline V gene data show CDR1 as DFQATT and CDR2 as SNEGSKA (reference sequence). V lost 0 bases and J lost 5, with 11 bases in between. As DNA, the CDR3 is TGCAGTGCTAGAGATCATGGCAGCCACAATGAGCAGTTCTTC. As protein: CSARDHGSHNEQFF.

This clonotype came up a few times. The junction and the germline gene differ at one end; a read error may be behind it. J is TRBJ2-7 and V is TRBV7-2; D might be TRBD2 (5 bases). CDR1 and CDR2 from the germline V gene are SGHTA and FQGNSA. This CDR3 comprises 14 residues. The CDR3 DNA reads as TGTGCCAGCACCTTATATGGGAGCTCCTACGAGCAGTACTTC. It encodes CASTLYGSSYEQYF.

This clonotype was found a few times. The chain couples TRBV4-3 to TRBJ2-6; D gene unclear. Germline V gene data show CDR1 as LGHNA and CDR2 as YSLEER. The CDR3 is 18 residues long. Trimming pared 1 base from V and 1 base from J, leaving 14 bases between. CDR3 in amino acids: CASSQGAGRGSGANVLTF. The CDR3 region has the DNA TGCGCCAGCAGCCAAGGTGCAGGAAGAGGATCTGGGGCCAACGTCCTGACTTTC.

The chain joins TRBV12-3 or TRBV12-4 to TRBJ2-3; D is unclear. The CDR3 sequence is 14 residues long. V lost 0 bases to trimming and J lost 4 bases, with 8 bases between them. The CDR3 is CASSLALGSDTQYF. The CDR3 DNA follows: TGTGCCAGCAGTTTAGCGCTGGGGTCAGATACGCAGTATTTT.

The rearrangement uses TRBV10-3 and TRBJ2-6; TRBD2 might be the D (5 bases). The length of the CDR3 is 17 residues. The germline gives CDR1 ENHRY, CDR2 SYGVKD. Trimming pared 0 bases from V and 3 bases from J, leaving 12 bases between. The CDR3 DNA reads as TGTGCCATCAGTGAGTCGACTCGAGGAGGTGGGGCCAACGTCCTGACTTTC. It encodes CAISESTRGGGANVLTF.

This CDR3 is CSVARGESQPQHF. The CDR3 nucleotides read TGCAGCGTTGCCAGGGGTGAGAGTCAGCCCCAGCATTTT. The chain employs TRBV29-1 and TRBJ1-5; a weak D match, TRBD1 (6 bases). Per the germline V gene, CDR1 is SQVTM and CDR2 is ANQGSEA. Trimming took 4 bases from V and 6 from J, leaving 13 bases between them. This CDR3 spans 13 amino acids.

V is TRBV30 and J is TRBJ1-1; D is ambiguous. This CDR3 is 15 amino acids long. Trimming removed 0 bases at V and 0 bases at J, with 11 bases between. Germline V lookup: CDR1 GTSNPN, CDR2 SVGIG (reference sequence). As DNA, the CDR3 is TGTGCCTGGAGTGTAGTTTTCCCAATGAACACTGAAGCTTTCTTT. This codes for CAWSVVFPMNTEAFF.

The V gene is TRBV3-1, the J gene TRBJ2-4; maybe TRBD1 (5 bases). The germline CDR1 and CDR2 sequences are LGHDT and YNNKEL (reference sequence). The CDR3 loop spans 12 amino acids. The ends were cut back, 7 bases at V and 3 bases at J, with 7 bases in the middle. The CDR3 DNA sequence: TGTGCCAGCATAGACAGCAAAAACATTCAGTACTTC. As protein: CASIDSKNIQYF. Looking up the rest from reference TRBV3-1 and TRBJ2-4 gives the full variable domain: DTAVSQTPKYLVTQMGNDKSIKCEQNLGHDTMYWYKQDSKKFLKIMFSYNNKELIINETVPNRFSPKSPDKAHLNLHINSLELGDSAVYFCASIDSKNIQYFGAGTRLSVL.

CDR3 sequence (DNA): TGTGCCAGCAGCTTAACCCGGACAGGGAATGGTCCCCAGCATTTT. It yields the protein CASSLTRTGNGPQHF. The genes are TRBV7-8 and TRBJ1-5; 8 nucleotides align to TRBD1. From germline, CDR1 is SGHVS and CDR2 FQNEAQ. The CDR3 is 15 amino acids. V was clipped by 2 bases and J by 10 bases; unmatched bases: 10. Combining the CDR3 with reference TRBV7-8 and TRBJ1-5 gives the whole variable domain GAGVSQSPRYKVAKRGQDVALRCDPISGHVSLFWYQQALGQGPEFLTYFQNEAQLDKSGLPSDRFFAERPEGSVSTLKIQRTQQEDSAVYLCASSLTRTGNGPQHFGDGTRLSIL.

The chain links TRBV20-1 to TRBJ1-1; D call uncertain. The CDR3 length is 12 residues. The V gene lost 6 bases and the J gene lost 6 bases, with 14 bases spanning the gap. Germline assignment: CDR1 DFQATT and CDR2 SNEGSKA (reference sequence). This CDR3 is CSAGRESSEAFF. DNA for the CDR3: TGCAGTGCCGGGCGGGAAAGCTCTGAAGCTTTCTTT.